This TCR beta chain derives from a study of CD8+ T cells in alopecia areata. As for the study in general: For the treated group, dosing was oral tofacitinib at 5 to 10 mg twice daily.

Sequencing relied on a cDNA template that was reverse transcribed from extracted RNA. The table came from immunoSEQ multiplex PCR; TCRdb's copy has only in-frame clones and leaves some out. Of approximately 180,000 clones in the sample, roughly 63% were seen once. The CDR3 consists of 13 residues. The germline gives CDR1 SQVTM, CDR2 ANQGSEA. V was pared by 7 bases and J by 4 bases, with 5 bases of the junction left unmatched. The table lists this clone with a few counts. The chain uses TRBV29-1 and TRBJ1-2; 11 bases fit TRBD1. The material sequenced was CD4+ T cells sorted from blood, taken at week 0. The clonotype was recovered from a human donor with alopecia areata. In nucleotides, the CDR3 is TGCAGCGGAGGGACAGGGGGAGCCTATGGCTACACCTTC. Its protein product is CSGGTGGAYGYTF.